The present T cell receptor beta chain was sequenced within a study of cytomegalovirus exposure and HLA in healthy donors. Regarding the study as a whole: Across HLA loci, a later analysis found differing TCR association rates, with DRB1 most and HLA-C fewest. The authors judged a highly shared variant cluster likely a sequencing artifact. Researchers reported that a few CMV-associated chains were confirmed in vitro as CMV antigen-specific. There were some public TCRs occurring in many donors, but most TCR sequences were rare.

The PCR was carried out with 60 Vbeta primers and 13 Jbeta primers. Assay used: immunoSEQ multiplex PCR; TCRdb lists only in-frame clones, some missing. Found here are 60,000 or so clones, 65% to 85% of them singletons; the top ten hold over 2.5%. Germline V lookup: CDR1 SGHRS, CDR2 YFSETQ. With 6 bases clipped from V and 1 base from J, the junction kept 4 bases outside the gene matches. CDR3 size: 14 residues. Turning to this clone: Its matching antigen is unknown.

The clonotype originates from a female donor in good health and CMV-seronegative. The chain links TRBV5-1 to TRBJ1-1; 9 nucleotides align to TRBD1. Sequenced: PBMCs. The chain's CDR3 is CASTPGQGNTEAFF. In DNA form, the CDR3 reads TGCGCCAGCACCCCGGGACAGGGGAACACTGAAGCTTTCTTT.